This TCR beta chain was retrieved from a study of regulatory T cells in long-lasting Graves disease. Broader study findings: Persistent patients shared under 3,000 public clonotypes among themselves. Newly diagnosed patients shared fewer, at more than 750. Compared with new cases, persistent Graves' patients showed reduced TCR diversity.

Stated time point: newly diagnosed GD, antithyroid drugs for less than 3 months. Scientists built the TCR library using RNA that was extracted from PBMCs. HTBI primers from iRepertoire and Arm-PCR of CDR3 regions yielded the TCR beta libraries. TCRdb passed the multiplex PCR reads through MiXCR, listing each CDR3 protein once. In the table there are 350,000 to 450,000 distinct CDR3 sequences, 14% to 15% of which are singletons. The ends were cut back, 0 bases at V and 4 bases at J, with 8 bases in the middle. The CDR3 has 13 residues. Germline-derived CDR1 and CDR2 are SGHDT and YYEEEE. There are many counts of this clonotype. Its antigen is not identified. The data were also submitted as part of a second study, on T cells in Graves' hyperthyroidism and ophthalmopathy. From that report: Ophthalmopathy was distinguished from stable hyperthyroidism by 13 V-J signatures.

The clonotype comes from a woman aged 25-40 years with Graves disease. Material: peripheral blood mononuclear cells (PBMCs), obtained at new diagnosis, from a patient treated with antithyroid drugs. V is TRBV5-6 and J is TRBJ2-7, with no clear D. This chain's CDR3 is CASSLASRYEQYF. CDR3 in DNA: TGTGCCAGCAGCTTGGCCAGCAGATACGAGCAGTACTTC.